Sequencing of this TCR beta chain was carried out in a study of shared clonotypes between healthy human individuals. The table lists this clone with a count of one. The deep-level immunoSEQ assay was used. Clones were sequenced by immunoSEQ multiplex PCR, and TCRdb holds only the in-frame ones, with some missing. There are approximately 1,500,000 clones in the sample; 96% occur only once, and more than 0.9% lies in the top ten. Germline-derived CDR1 and CDR2 are MDHEN and SYDVKM. V lost 2 bases and J lost 4, with 23 bases in between. CDR3 length equals 18 residues. J is TRBJ1-1 and V is TRBV28; D ambiguous. Sequences were obtained from naive CD4+ T cells sorted from blood. Subset meaning: CD45RA+ positively selected. The source is a man younger than 40 in good health. DNA for the CDR3: TGTGCCAGCAGTTTAGTTACAAGGGCATTCCTACGGGGCACTGAAGCTTTCTTT. Protein product: CASSLVTRAFLRGTEAFF.